This T cell receptor (beta chain) is drawn from a study of T-cell reconstitution after alpha-beta-depleted transplantation in children. Using unique molecular identifiers, the investigators prepared the TCRbeta library. TCRdb re-analysed the PCR reads in MiXCR, keeping a single row per CDR3 protein. The sample shows 250,000 to 400,000 distinct CDR3 sequences, more than 20% of them seen only once. This clonotype was observed a few times. The CDR3 has 13 amino acids. Germline V CDR1 and CDR2: SGHRS, YFSETQ. V was shortened by 4 bases and J by 9 bases, with 16 bases between the two germline ends. This TCR was recovered from a male patient between 10 and 17 years old who had a stem cell transplant for acute lymphoblastic leukemia, so the T cells may come from the graft donor. This rearrangement joins TRBV5-1 to TRBJ1-1; a possible D gene is TRBD1 (6 bases). The sample here was PBMCs, mostly from graft donor cells, taken 180 days after TCRalphabeta/CD19-depleted stem cell transplant. CDR3 nucleotides: TGCGCCAGCAGCGAGGGGGTAAGGGAACAAGCTTTCTTT. Translation gives CASSEGVREQAFF.